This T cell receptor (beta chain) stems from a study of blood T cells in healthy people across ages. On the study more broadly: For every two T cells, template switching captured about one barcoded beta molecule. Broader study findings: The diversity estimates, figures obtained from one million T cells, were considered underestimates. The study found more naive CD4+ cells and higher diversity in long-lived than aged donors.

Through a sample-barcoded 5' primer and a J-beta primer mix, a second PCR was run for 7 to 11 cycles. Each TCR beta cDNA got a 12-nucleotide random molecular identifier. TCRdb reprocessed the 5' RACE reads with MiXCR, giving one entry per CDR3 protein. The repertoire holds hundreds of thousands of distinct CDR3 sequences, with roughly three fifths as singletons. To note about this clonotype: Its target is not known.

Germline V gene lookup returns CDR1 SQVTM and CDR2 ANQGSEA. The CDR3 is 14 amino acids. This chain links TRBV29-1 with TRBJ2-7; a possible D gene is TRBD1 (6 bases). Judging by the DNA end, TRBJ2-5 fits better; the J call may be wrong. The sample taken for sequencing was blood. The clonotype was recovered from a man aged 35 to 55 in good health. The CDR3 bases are TGCAGCGTTGCAGCAGGGGACATCTGGGAGACCCAGTACTTC. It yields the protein CSVAAGDIWETQYF.